These 25 T cell receptor beta chains originate from one sample sequenced in a study of T-cell memory formation after mild COVID-19. TCRdb re-analysed the 5' RACE reads in MiXCR, keeping a single row per CDR3 protein. The table lists some 300,000 distinct CDR3 sequences, roughly 20% of them singletons. Sequenced: PBMCs or a T cell subset sorted from them (not recorded which). The receptors here all came from a man between 18 and 29 years old who had mild COVID-19 (a few samples of this study predate the infection). Cell type and time point are not known.

There are a few counts of this clonotype. This chain joins TRBV6-6 and TRBJ2-1, with D possibly matching TRBD1 (7 bases). CDR1 is MNHNY, CDR2 SVGAGI, per germline (reference sequence). The CDR3 length is 17 residues. V gave up 6 bases and J gave up 3 bases, with 21 bases separating them. The CDR3 sequence: CASSAGQLITGYNEQFF. DNA of the CDR3: TGTGCCAGCAGCGCGGGACAGCTAATCACCGGCTACAATGAGCAGTTCTTC.

Only a few counts were recorded for this clonotype. The chain recombines TRBV12-3 or TRBV12-4 with TRBJ2-1; TRBD1 aligns across 7 bases. J gave up 0 bases and V 10 bases, and 6 bases lay outside the gene matches. The CDR3 length is 14 residues. DNA of the CDR3: TGTGCCACCCGACAGGGTCTCTCCTACAATGAGCAGTTCTTC. Amino acid sequence: CATRQGLSYNEQFF.

This clonotype was counted a few times. This chain links TRBV20-1 with TRBJ2-1; D is unclear. The V end was cut by 6 bases, the J end by 1 base, with 16 bases between. The CDR3 is made up of 15 amino acids. Per the germline V gene, CDR1 is DFQATT and CDR2 is SNEGSKA (reference sequence). The CDR3 spells CSARRPVGSYNEQFF. CDR3 DNA: TGCAGTGCCCGGCGGCCCGTCGGGTCCTACAATGAGCAGTTCTTC.

This clonotype was seen only a few times. J is TRBJ2-7 and V is TRBV5-1; D gene unclear. The length of the CDR3 is 15 residues. The germline V gene has CDR1 SGHRS and CDR2 YFSETQ. The V gene lost 0 bases and the J gene lost 4 bases, with 14 bases spanning the gap. CDR3 protein: CASSLGGLPVYEQYF. The DNA for the CDR3 is TGCGCCAGCAGCTTGGGAGGTCTACCTGTGTACGAGCAGTACTTC. The variable domain in full, completed from reference TRBV5-1 and TRBJ2-7, reads KAGVTQTPRYLIKTRGQQVTLSCSPISGHRSVSWYQQTPGQGLQFLFEYFSETQRNKGNFPGRFSGRQFSNSRSEMNVSTLELGDSALYLCASSLGGLPVYEQYFGPGTRLTVT.

The chain links TRBV6-6 to TRBJ1-1; 8 bases agree with TRBD1. Per germline, CDR1 MNHNY and CDR2 SVGAGI (reference sequence). CDR3 length equals 16 residues. The V and J ends lost 2 bases and 1 base, in that order; junction bases with no gene match: 6. The CDR3 is CASSYGQGATNTEAFF. As DNA, the CDR3 is TGTGCCAGCAGTTACGGGCAGGGGGCAACGAACACTGAAGCTTTCTTT.

The chain carries TRBV6-2 or TRBV6-3 and TRBJ2-2, with TRBD2 matching 10 bases. The trim removed 6 bases at V and 0 bases at J, leaving 1 base unmatched. This CDR3 spans 15 amino acids. Germline CDR1 MNHEY, CDR2 SVGEGT. In DNA, the CDR3 is TGTGCCAGCAGGGGACTAGCGACGAACACCGGGGAGCTGTTTTTT. Amino acid sequence: CASRGLATNTGELFF.

This chain connects TRBV7-2 to TRBJ1-1; 7 bases are a match to TRBD1. Germline loops: CDR1 SGHTA, CDR2 FQGNSA. This CDR3 comprises 14 residues. J lost 0 bases, V lost 4 bases, and 2 bases had no gene match. CDR3 protein: CASSWGQLNTEAFF. In nucleotides, the CDR3 is TGTGCCAGCAGCTGGGGACAGTTGAACACTGAAGCTTTCTTT.

Only a few counts were recorded for this clonotype. V gene TRBV4-3 combines with J gene TRBJ2-3; D tentatively reads TRBD1 or TRBD2 (5 bases each). The germline CDR1 and CDR2 sequences are LGHNA and YSLEER. This CDR3 spans 16 amino acids. The ends were cut back, 4 bases at V and 2 bases at J, with 16 bases in the middle. The CDR3: CASSLLLGDLTDTQYF. Here the CDR3 DNA reads TGCGCCAGCAGCCTCCTATTAGGGGACCTCACAGATACGCAGTATTTT.

Only a few counts were recorded for this clonotype. The rearrangement links TRBV7-2 to TRBJ1-1; D possibly corresponds to TRBD1 (5 bases). The CDR3 runs 13 residues. V was pared by 4 bases and J by 9 bases, with 15 bases between. Germline V gene data show CDR1 as SGHTA and CDR2 as FQGNSA. The CDR3 DNA sequence: TGTGCCAGCAGCTCCCAGAGGGACGGCCAAGCTTTCTTT. Translation: CASSSQRDGQAFF.

CDR3 bases: TGTGCCAGCAGCCCCCTAGGAGGGGGTACCAACTATGGCTACACCTTC. It encodes CASSPLGGGTNYGYTF. This chain uses TRBV3-1 with TRBJ1-2, with a possible D match to TRBD1 (6 bases). CDR3 length equals 16 residues. V shed 4 bases and J shed 2 bases, with 17 bases lying between them. The germline gives CDR1 LGHDT, CDR2 YNNKEL (reference sequence). The variable domain in full, with the rest retrieved from reference TRBV3-1 and TRBJ1-2, is DTAVSQTPKYLVTQMGNDKSIKCEQNLGHDTMYWYKQDSKKFLKIMFSYNNKELIINETVPNRFSPKSPDKAHLNLHINSLELGDSAVYFCASSPLGGGTNYGYTFGSGTRLTVV.

The table lists this clonotype with a few counts. The chain combines TRBV6-5 with TRBJ1-1, with 7 bases lining up with TRBD1. This CDR3 is built from 14 residues. Germline V gene data show CDR1 as MNHEY and CDR2 as SVGAGI. The ends lost 5 bases at V and 2 bases at J; junction bases unmatched: 5. CDR3 bases: TGTGCCAGCAGTGCCCGGGACAGTAACACTGAAGCTTTCTTT. Its translation: CASSARDSNTEAFF.

CDR3 coding DNA: TGTGCCAGCAGCTCGGGACTAGCGGGGGCCCTTAGCACAGATACGCAGTATTTT. It translates to CASSSGLAGALSTDTQYF. V and J are TRBV7-8 and TRBJ2-3, with 14 bases identical to TRBD2. The V gene's germline CDR1 is SGHVS and CDR2 FQNEAQ. CDR3 length: 18 amino acids. V shed 4 bases, J shed 0 bases, and the junction held 6 bases outside the gene matches.

J is TRBJ2-3 and V is TRBV20-1; D gene uncertain. The CDR3 is 13 residues long. Trimming removed 5 bases at V and 4 bases at J, with 13 bases between. CDR1 and CDR2 (germline): DFQATT, SNEGSKA (reference sequence). CDR3 region: CSAGDSEADTQYF. CDR3 nucleotides: TGCAGTGCTGGCGACTCCGAAGCAGATACGCAGTATTTT.

In this sample, this clonotype turned up a few times. The V and J genes are TRBV7-8 and TRBJ1-1, with 8 bases that match TRBD1. Germline V CDR1 and CDR2: SGHVS, FQNEAQ. The CDR3 is 13 amino acids. J was trimmed by 8 bases and V by 8 bases; bases with no gene match: 10. The CDR3 spells CASGNRGSAEAFF. The DNA of the CDR3 is TGTGCCAGCGGGAACAGGGGGTCGGCGGAAGCTTTCTTT.

This clonotype was observed a handful of times. This chain's CDR3 is CASSRTSGGSHEQFF. CDR3 sequence (DNA): TGTGCCAGTTCCCGGACTAGCGGGGGGTCCCATGAGCAGTTCTTC. The chain has TRBV19 and TRBJ2-1; TRBD2 matches 14 bases. V trimming: 8 bases; J trimming: 8 bases; junction bases outside the gene matches: 8. CDR1 and CDR2 (germline): LNHDA, SQIVND (reference sequence). The CDR3 extends over 15 amino acids.

The chain couples TRBV11-2 to TRBJ2-2, with a possible D match to TRBD1 (6 bases). V was pared by 5 bases and J by 1 base, with 14 bases between. Germline V gives CDR1 SGHAT, CDR2 FQNNGV. This CDR3 comprises 16 residues. For the CDR3, the DNA is TGTGCCAGCAGCCCAACAGGGTTCCGGAACACCGGGGAGCTGTTTTTT. It specifies CASSPTGFRNTGELFF.

This clonotype turned up a few times. The chain couples TRBV7-8 to TRBJ2-1; 7 bases match TRBD2. V was clipped by 0 bases and J by 6 bases; unmatched bases: 5. The germline CDR1 and CDR2 sequences are SGHVS and FQNEAQ. The CDR3 contains 15 residues. CDR3 amino acids: CASSLAGGTVNEQFF. CDR3 DNA sequence: TGTGCCAGCAGCTTAGCGGGGGGGACGGTCAATGAGCAGTTCTTC.

This chain connects TRBV20-1 to TRBJ2-3; D perhaps matches TRBD2 (5 bases). CDR1 and CDR2 from the germline V gene are DFQATT and SNEGSKA (reference sequence). This CDR3 has 13 residues. V lost 5 bases and J lost 1, with 10 bases in between. The CDR3 sequence: CSADYSGTDTQYF. CDR3 sequence (DNA): TGCAGTGCTGACTACTCCGGCACAGATACGCAGTATTTT.

This clonotype was recorded a few times. This chain joins TRBV15 and TRBJ2-5; 9 nucleotides line up with TRBD1. The germline V gene encodes CDR1 LNHNV and CDR2 YYDKDF (reference sequence). The V segment lost 1 base and the J segment 2 bases; nucleotides outside the gene matches: 2. The CDR3 is made up of 15 amino acids. The CDR3 loop is CATSRGGTGQETQYF. The CDR3, as DNA: TGTGCCACCAGCAGAGGGGGGACAGGGCAAGAGACCCAGTACTTC.

This clonotype was counted many times. This rearrangement joins TRBV12-3 or TRBV12-4 to TRBJ2-1, with D maybe TRBD1 (5 bases). V gave up 6 bases and J gave up 2 bases, with 14 bases separating them. The CDR3 is 15 residues long. CDR3 protein: CASSSDSFPYNEQFF. CDR3 coding DNA: TGTGCCAGCAGCTCCGACAGTTTTCCCTACAATGAGCAGTTCTTC.

This clonotype has only a few counts. CDR3: CASSLAGIGTDTQYF. DNA for the CDR3: TGTGCCAGCAGCTTAGCGGGGATCGGCACAGATACGCAGTATTTT. The chain links TRBV7-3 to TRBJ2-3; tentative D call: TRBD2 (6 bases). Trimming stripped 2 bases from V and 1 base from J, with 10 bases between. Germline-derived CDR1 and CDR2 are SGHTA and FQGTGA. This CDR3 comprises 15 residues. Supplemented by reference TRBV7-3 and TRBJ2-3, the full variable domain reads GAGVSQTPSNKVTEKGKYVELRCDPISGHTALYWYRQSLGQGPEFLIYFQGTGAADDSGLPNDRFFAVRPEGSVSTLKIQRTERGDSAVYLCASSLAGIGTDTQYFGPGTRLTVL.

This clonotype showed up just a few times. The J gene is TRBJ1-6, the V gene TRBV4-3; 8 bases fit TRBD1. V shed 0 bases, J shed 8 bases, and the junction held 9 bases outside the gene matches. The CDR3 consists of 17 residues. The germline gives CDR1 LGHNA, CDR2 YSLEER. The CDR3 here is CASSQEVRTGQYSPLHF. CDR3 DNA sequence: TGCGCCAGCAGCCAAGAGGTCAGGACAGGGCAGTATTCACCCCTCCACTTT.

The chain is built from TRBV12-3 or TRBV12-4 and TRBJ1-2; unclear D gene. V was cut by 1 base and J by 3 bases, with 3 bases left in between. The CDR3 is 12 residues long. In DNA, the CDR3 is TGTGCCAGCAGTTTAGGTTACTATGGCTACACCTTC. Amino acids: CASSLGYYGYTF.

The rearrangement joins TRBV20-1 to TRBJ1-5, with 8 bases aligning to TRBD1. J was trimmed by 3 bases and V by 5 bases; bases with no gene match: 12. From germline, CDR1 is DFQATT and CDR2 SNEGSKA (reference sequence). This CDR3 is built from 16 residues. The CDR3 DNA reads as TGCAGTGCTCGGAGCTTCGGGACAGGACCCAATCAGCCCCAGCATTTT. Translation: CSARSFGTGPNQPQHF.

As for this clonotype: At one end, the junction sequence differs from germline, possibly due to a read error. The chain is built from TRBV6-2 or TRBV6-3 and TRBJ1-2; D gene uncertain. The CDR3 spans 15 residues. The germline CDR1 and CDR2 sequences are MNHEY and SVGEGT. As DNA, the CDR3 is TGTGCCAGCAGTCACCACGGTCAGGCCAACTATTGCTACACCTTC. It is translated as CASSHHGQANYCYTF.